A selection of T cell receptor beta chains follows, all from one sample in a study of T cells in Graves' hyperthyroidism and ophthalmopathy. TCRdb independently ran MiXCR on the multiplex PCR reads; one entry per CDR3 protein. The data show hundreds of thousands of distinct CDR3 sequences, with less than 30% seen just once and roughly a quarter held by the top ten. The source material was blood. The receptors here all came from a man between 35 and 55 years old with Graves' hyperthyroidism that later progressed to Graves' ophthalmopathy. The CDR3 runs from the conserved cysteine through the conserved F or W. The D gene is left open where the match is weak. Not every row has a clone size; where given, it reads once, few, many or a size class.

TRBJ1-2,-,TRBV28,-,CASGFHNYGYTF,TGTGCCAGCGGGTTTCATAACTATGGCTACACCTTC
TRBJ2-7,-,TRBV6-1,TRBD2,CATSLGLATYEQYF,TGTGCCACGTCTCTAGGACTAGCCACCTACGAGCAGTACTTC
TRBJ1-5,-,TRBV20-1,TRBD1,CSARDEGTGNQPQHF,TGCAGTGCTCGGGACGAGGGGACAGGAAATCAGCCCCAGCATTTT
TRBJ2-5,few,TRBV7-2,-,CASSLVRPFQETQYF,TGTGCCAGCAGCTTAGTGCGCCCATTCCAAGAGACCCAGTACTTC
TRBJ2-5,many,TRBV7-8,-,CASSRGRTQETQYF,TGTGCCAGCAGCCGAGGACGAACCCAAGAGACCCAGTACTTC
TRBJ2-2,many,TRBV10-3,-,CAISGTVNTGELFF,TGTGCCATCAGTGGGACAGTTAACACCGGGGAGCTGTTTTTT
TRBJ2-2,-,TRBV27,TRBD2,CASSLYVRGLAGFNTGELFF,TGTGCCAGCAGTTTATACGTTAGGGGACTAGCGGGGTTCAACACCGGGGAGCTGTTTTTT
TRBJ2-7,many,TRBV6-5,-,CASSRTLTYEQYF,TGTGCCAGCAGCAGGACTCTCACCTACGAGCAGTACTTC
TRBJ1-1,many,TRBV27,-,CASSLSTYGTEAFF,TGTGCCAGCAGTTTAAGCACTTACGGGACTGAAGCTTTCTTT
TRBJ1-1,many,TRBV7-9,-,CASSLMGGDTEAFF,TGTGCCAGCAGCTTAATGGGGGGGGATACTGAAGCTTTCTTT
TRBJ2-4,many,TRBV20-1,-,CSARDGEKSGVKNIQYF,TGCAGTGCTAGAGATGGGGAGAAAAGTGGTGTCAAAAACATTCAGTACTTC
TRBJ1-2,many,TRBV20-1,-,CSVRHRANNYGYTF,TGCAGTGTCAGACACAGGGCGAACAACTATGGCTACACCTTC
TRBJ1-6,many,TRBV9,-,CATSNSYDSPLHF,TGTGCCACTTCCAACAGCTATGATTCACCCCTCCACTTT
TRBJ2-7,-,TRBV28,TRBD2,CASSFPLGSGASYEQYF,TGTGCCAGCAGTTTCCCTCTTGGTAGCGGGGCCTCCTACGAGCAGTACTTC
TRBJ1-1,few,TRBV12-3/TRBV12-4,-,CASTTHTEAFF,TGTGCCAGCACCACCCACACTGAAGCTTTCTTT
TRBJ1-5,many,TRBV24-1,-,CATSALGQPQHF,TGTGCCACCAGTGCCCTGGGCCAGCCCCAGCATTTT
TRBJ2-5,many,TRBV19,TRBD2,CASSIYGGGPGETQYF,TGTGCCAGTAGTATATATGGGGGAGGGCCGGGAGAGACCCAGTACTTC
TRBJ1-1,-,TRBV6-5,TRBD1,CASSYKTGFTEAFF,TGTGCCAGCAGTTACAAGACAGGGTTCACTGAAGCTTTCTTT
TRBJ1-2,once,TRBV27,TRBD1,CASSLLGQGANGYTF,TGTGCCAGCAGTTTATTGGGACAGGGCGCGAATGGCTACACCTTC
TRBJ2-5,once,TRBV7-2,TRBD2,CASGTSGIATQYF,TGTGCCAGCGGTACTAGCGGGATAGCGACCCAGTACTTC
TRBJ2-7,many,TRBV5-1,-,CASSFAGVDEQYF,TGCGCCAGCAGCTTTGCAGGGGTGGACGAGCAGTACTTC
TRBJ2-7,many,TRBV5-1,-,CASSPRPLNEIRSYEQYF,TGCGCCAGCAGCCCTCGTCCTCTTAATGAGATCCGCTCCTACGAGCAGTACTTC
TRBJ2-4,many,TRBV24-1,-,CATSDYQGSSYIQYF,TGTGCCACCAGTGATTATCAGGGGTCCAGTTACATTCAGTACTTC
TRBJ2-7,many,TRBV25-1,-,CASSPHPFLRGKRQNYEQYF,TGTGCCAGCAGCCCCCACCCATTCCTCCGGGGTAAACGCCAGAACTACGAGCAGTACTTC
TRBJ1-1,many,TRBV5-1,TRBD1,CASSSGQAGRTEAFF,TGCGCCAGCAGTTCTGGACAGGCTGGGCGCACTGAAGCTTTCTTT
TRBJ2-7,many,TRBV12-3/TRBV12-4,TRBD2,CASSLIAGGTYEQYF,TGTGCCAGCAGTTTAATTGCGGGAGGGACCTACGAGCAGTACTTC
TRBJ2-7,-,TRBV6-5,TRBD1,CASSYLRQGYEQYF,TGTGCCAGCAGTTACTTGCGACAGGGCTACGAGCAGTACTTC
TRBJ1-6,-,TRBV12-3/TRBV12-4,TRBD1,CASSQGQGVSPLHF,TGTGCCAGCAGTCAGGGACAGGGGGTTTCACCCCTCCACTTT
TRBJ2-2,many,TRBV7-3,-,CASSLISASLTGELFF,TGTGCCAGCAGCTTAATATCCGCTAGTTTGACCGGGGAGCTGTTTTTT
TRBJ2-7,-,TRBV6-1,TRBD2,CASTLVSGRSQYF,TGTGCCAGCACCTTGGTTAGCGGGAGGTCCCAGTACTTC
TRBJ1-1,-,TRBV19,-,CASLIAGVGTEAFF,TGTGCCAGCCTTATCGCGGGAGTCGGCACTGAAGCTTTCTTT
TRBJ2-7,-,TRBV6-2/TRBV6-3,TRBD2,CASSPGPSGGGPTYEQYF,TGTGCCAGCAGTCCGGGCCCTAGCGGGGGAGGACCTACCTACGAGCAGTACTTC
TRBJ1-5,many,TRBV12-5,-,CASGLVGNQPQHF,TGTGCTAGTGGTTTGGTAGGGAATCAGCCCCAGCATTTT
TRBJ2-7,-,TRBV28,-,CASRTPLDYEQYF,TGTGCCAGCAGGACTCCCCTTGACTACGAGCAGTACTTC
TRBJ2-5,-,TRBV20-1,TRBD2,CSAWDYPRVTRYF,TGCAGTGCTTGGGACTATCCCCGGGTGACCCGGTACTTC
TRBJ2-7,many,TRBV28,TRBD1,CASPNRKGAGEQYF,TGTGCCAGCCCCAACCGGAAGGGGGCCGGTGAGCAGTACTTC
TRBJ1-2,-,TRBV28,-,CASSSGASLGYYGYTF,TGTGCCAGCAGCTCTGGTGCCAGCCTCGGTTACTATGGCTACACCTTC
TRBJ1-1,-,TRBV15,TRBD1,CATSRDRRQGYTEAFF,TGTGCCACCAGCAGAGATCGGAGACAGGGGTATACTGAAGCTTTCTTT
TRBJ2-7,many,TRBV6-5,-,CASSHQGGKYEQYF,TGTGCCAGCAGTCATCAGGGGGGGAAATACGAGCAGTACTTC
TRBJ1-5,-,TRBV12-5,TRBD1,CASGSIPTGDSRPQHF,TGTGCTAGTGGTTCCATCCCGACAGGGGATAGTCGGCCCCAGCATTTT
TRBJ2-1,many,TRBV6-1,-,CASSEGPGVANEQFF,TGTGCCAGCAGTGAAGGGCCGGGAGTAGCCAATGAGCAGTTCTTC
TRBJ1-1,-,TRBV6-2/TRBV6-3,-,CASRTGQLEAFF,TGTGCCAGCAGAACCGGACAGCTTGAAGCTTTCTTT
TRBJ1-5,few,TRBV30,-,CAWRDRYSNQPQHF,TGTGCCTGGAGAGACAGGTATAGCAATCAGCCCCAGCATTTT
TRBJ1-1,-,TRBV28,TRBD1,CASSPGGTSNTEAFF,TGTGCCAGCAGTCCAGGGGGGACCTCGAACACTGAAGCTTTCTTT